This T cell receptor beta chain was retrieved from a study of glioma-infiltrating T cells after dendritic cell vaccination (dated by TCRdb to 2016 to 2017). Broadly, across the study: The cohort comprised about 15 glioblastoma patients from Phase I and II dendritic cell vaccination trials, 9 newly diagnosed and 6 with recurrent disease. Patients received autologous tumor lysate-pulsed dendritic cell vaccination between about 2003 and 2013. To make the vaccine, monocyte-derived dendritic cells were cultured for approximately 7 days with IL-4 and GM-CSF and then pulsed overnight with autologous tumor lysate. Three intradermal dendritic cell vaccine injections were administered to patients at biweekly intervals in the arm below the axilla. Deep sequencing of TCR beta CDR3 regions was used to quantify tumor-infiltrating lymphocyte content and compare tumor and blood repertoires in dendritic cell-vaccinated glioblastoma patients. Survival after dendritic cell vaccination was correlated with TCR sequencing metrics, including TIL content and tumor-blood repertoire overlap.

From a lookup of the germline V gene, CDR1 and CDR2 are SQVTM and ANQGSEA. The CDR3 runs 13 residues from the cysteine to the phenylalanine. The CDR3 DNA has 39 bases and is translated from base 1. Deletion took 6 bases off V and 8 bases off J, with a span of 19 bases between the germline ends. Results and caveats for the whole study, not just this receptor: The cohort was small and heterogeneous, with few patients having full blood and tumor sets and even fewer initial-recurrent tumor pairs. The three-group TCR overlap response model was described as speculative and requiring prospective validation. No direct relationship between TCR clonality and survival was found, suggesting that a diverse polyclonal response may matter. Higher estimated pretreatment TIL content predicted longer time to progression and overall survival after dendritic cell vaccination.

This sample's time point label indicates: after dendritic cell vaccination, including at tumor progression/relapse. Patients were selected on the basis of adequate residual fresh-frozen tumor tissue and more than two years of available survival data. Although molecular status otherwise differed among the glioblastoma patients, no patient had an isocitrate dehydrogenase mutation. PBMC were collected before vaccination, two weeks after the third vaccination, and at tumor progression if tumor progression occurred. The Qiagen DNeasy Blood extraction Kit was used for extraction of genomic DNA. Using the immunoSEQ assay, TCRB CDR3 regions were amplified from 1.5 to 2 micrograms of genomic DNA, or from all available DNA when less than that was on hand. For multiplex PCR, 60 forward primers for TCR V beta segments and 13 reverse primers for J beta segments were used. Synthetic control templates were spiked into each sample at limiting dilution to estimate reads per starting template. Reads of 87 bp were generated by sequencing on the Illumina HiSeq System. In the original analysis: PCR and sequencing errors were removed by a nearest neighbor algorithm that merged closely related sequences. TCR overlap was measured as the percentage of unique tumor TCR beta sequences also present in the same patient's peripheral blood. Entries here come from immuneACCESS through TCRdb and include only in-frame sequences with V and J called. Some clones fail to appear in such tables; in the studies checked, an unresolved V gene covers under half of the shortfall, and the cause of the remainder is unknown. V and J calls and clone size are those listed in that table; D and trimming were worked out from the DNA. For this sample there are tens of thousands of clones; 89% appear just once. The ten top clones hold around 5% of the sample.

The sample holds one count of this clone. The antigen it recognizes is unknown. Base quality data are lacking; no much larger clone is found one base away. This sequence was found in a human donor with glioblastoma. Sequenced material: blood, taken after dendritic cell vaccination. In this chain, TRBV29-1 is recombined with TRBJ1-2; possibly the D gene is TRBD1, per 5 matching bases. The CDR3 protein is CSVVGVPSGGYTF. The bases read TGCAGCGTAGTAGGGGTTCCCTCGGGCGGCTACACCTTC.